One sample yielded the 10 T cell receptor beta chains listed below, sequenced in a study of blood T cell repertoires in COVID-19. Sequenced by immunoSEQ multiplex PCR; TCRdb stores in-frame clones only, minus some. The sample includes under 300,000 clones, around 90% seen only once; the top ten take about 1.7%. The sequenced sample consisted of PBMCs or T cells enriched from blood (not recorded which). All receptors derive from a woman in her forties who had recovered from COVID-19.

The chain has TRBV27 and TRBJ1-1; D is unclear. CDR1 is MNHEY, CDR2 SMNVEV, per germline (reference sequence). This CDR3 is 11 amino acids long. V was clipped by 6 bases and J by 1 base, with 3 bases between them. The CDR3 DNA sequence: TGTGCCAGCAGCGGGAACACTGAAGCTTTCTTT. Encoded protein: CASSGNTEAFF.

The V call is TRBV5-1, the J call TRBJ1-4; no definite D call. Germline assignment: CDR1 SGHRS and CDR2 YFSETQ. This CDR3 has 16 residues. V dropped 0 bases and J dropped 0 bases, with 9 bases sitting between them. Here the CDR3 DNA reads TGCGCCAGCAGCTTGGAGCGCTCCGCAACTAATGAAAAACTGTTTTTT. This encodes CASSLERSATNEKLFF.

This chain links TRBV19 with TRBJ2-6; unclear D gene. CDR3 length equals 17 residues. V lost 6 bases and J 0 bases, leaving 15 bases between the germline ends. From germline, CDR1 is LNHDA and CDR2 SQIVND (reference sequence). The CDR3 DNA is TGTGCCAGTAGCTCATCGGGTTACGGCTCTGGGGCCAACGTCCTGACTTTC. Protein: CASSSSGYGSGANVLTF.

This clone turned up a few times. The chain joins TRBV6-5 to TRBJ1-2; 7 bases map to TRBD1. CDR1 and CDR2 (germline): MNHEY, SVGAGI. This CDR3 contains 14 residues. V was pared by 7 bases and J by 4 bases, with 9 bases of the junction left unmatched. For the CDR3, the DNA is TGTGCCAGCACCGGAGGGGACAGACTCTATGGCTACACCTTC. It encodes CASTGGDRLYGYTF.

J is TRBJ2-7 and V is TRBV29-1, with 8 bases lining up with TRBD2. The CDR3 totals 14 residues. Germline V gives CDR1 SQVTM, CDR2 ANQGSEA. The ends lost 1 base at V and 2 bases at J; junction bases unmatched: 4. The CDR3 protein is CSVEVAGTAYEQYF. The CDR3 DNA is TGCAGCGTTGAAGTAGCGGGAACGGCCTACGAGCAGTACTTC.

This clone occurred a few times. The rearrangement links TRBV2 to TRBJ1-5; D is ambiguous. This CDR3 spans 14 amino acids. Germline CDR1 and CDR2: SNHLY and FYNNEI. Trimming took 4 bases from V and 3 from J, leaving 10 bases between them. CDR3: CASSGNSFNQPQHF. The CDR3 DNA is TGTGCCAGCAGTGGTAACAGTTTCAATCAGCCCCAGCATTTT.

This sequence joins TRBV30 and TRBJ2-1, with 11 bases aligning to TRBD2. The CDR3 has 14 amino acids. J was trimmed by 12 bases and V by 3 bases; bases with no gene match: 10. The germline V gene encodes CDR1 GTSNPN and CDR2 SVGIG (reference sequence). In DNA form, the CDR3 reads TGTGCCTGGAGACTAGCGGGAGATTCAGTTAGGCAGTTCTTC. This translates into CAWRLAGDSVRQFF.

This chain joins TRBV5-1 and TRBJ1-3; TRBD1 matches at 8 bases. Germline CDR1 reads SGHRS; CDR2 reads YFSETQ. Trimming cost V 0 bases and J 3 bases; bases outside gene matches: 8. The CDR3 is made up of 17 amino acids. As DNA, the CDR3 is TGCGCCAGCAGCTTGGCTGGACAGGGAACGAATGGAAACACCATATATTTT. Translation gives CASSLAGQGTNGNTIYF.

V gene TRBV5-1 combines with J gene TRBJ2-6; 7 bases are a match to TRBD2. The CDR3 runs to 18 residues. CDR1 SGHRS and CDR2 YFSETQ come from the germline V gene. The V gene end was trimmed by 7 bases and the J gene end by 0 bases; junction bases not matched to a gene: 13. The DNA for the CDR3 is TGCGCCAGCGCATCCGAGGGGACTATTTTCTCTGGGGCCAACGTCCTGACTTTC. Residues: CASASEGTIFSGANVLTF. The variable domain in full, completed from reference TRBV5-1 and TRBJ2-6, reads KAGVTQTPRYLIKTRGQQVTLSCSPISGHRSVSWYQQTPGQGLQFLFEYFSETQRNKGNFPGRFSGRQFSNSRSEMNVSTLELGDSALYLCASASEGTIFSGANVLTFGAGSRLTVL.

V usage is TRBV21-1 and J usage is TRBJ1-1; the D segment call TRBD1 is taken from the table without a DNA check. TRBV21-1 is termed a pseudogene. The CDR3 sequence is 19 residues long. The CDR3 DNA follows: TGTGCCAGCAGCAAAGAGGAGGACAGGGGGCGAGCATTTTGTCCTGAAGCTTTCTTT. Its protein is CASSKEEDRGRAFCPEAFF.